The T cell receptor beta chain described here comes from a study of TIL therapy for anti-PD-1-resistant metastatic lung cancer. Study-wide findings and caveats: After infusion, TIL clonotypes partly replaced peripheral T cells and declined over months.

Time point described: pre-treatment sample, taken before nivolumab and TIL therapy. With respect to this clone: No antigen is known for it.

V dropped 5 bases and J dropped 1; count of bases not matched to a gene: 10. The CDR3 runs to 16 residues. Germline assignment: CDR1 SGHTA and CDR2 FQGTGA. The immunoSEQ assay was v3. Here immunoSEQ multiplex PCR was the method, and the copy in TCRdb shows in-frame clones only, minus some. The sample has approximately 57,000 clones; 81% are singletons. This receptor was obtained from a person aged 25-85 years with non-small cell lung cancer. The specimen comprised blood, sampled at baseline. The V gene is TRBV7-3, the J gene TRBJ1-1; 7 bases are shared with TRBD1. The CDR3 sequence: CASSKDRTTGNTEAFF. CDR3 nucleotides: TGTGCCAGCAGCAAGGACAGGACAACGGGGAACACTGAAGCTTTCTTT.